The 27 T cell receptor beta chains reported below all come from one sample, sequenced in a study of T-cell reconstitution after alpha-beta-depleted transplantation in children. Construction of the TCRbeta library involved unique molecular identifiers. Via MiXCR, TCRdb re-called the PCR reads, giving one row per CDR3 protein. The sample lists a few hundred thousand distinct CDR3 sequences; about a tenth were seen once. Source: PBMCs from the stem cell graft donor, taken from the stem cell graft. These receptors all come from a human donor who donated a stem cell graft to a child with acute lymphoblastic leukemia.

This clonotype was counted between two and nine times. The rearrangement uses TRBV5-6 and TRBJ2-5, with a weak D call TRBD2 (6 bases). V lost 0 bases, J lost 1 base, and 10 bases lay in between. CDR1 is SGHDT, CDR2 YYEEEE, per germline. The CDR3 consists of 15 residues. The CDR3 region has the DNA TGTGCCAGCAGCTTGGCGGGAGCCCCCCAAGAGACCCAGTACTTC. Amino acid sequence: CASSLAGAPQETQYF.

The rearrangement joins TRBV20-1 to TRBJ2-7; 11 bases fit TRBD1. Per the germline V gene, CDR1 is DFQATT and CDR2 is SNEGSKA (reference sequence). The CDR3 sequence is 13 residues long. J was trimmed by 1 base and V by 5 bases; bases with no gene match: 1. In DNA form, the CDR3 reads TGCAGTGCTGGGACAGGGGGTTCCTACGAGCAGTACTTC. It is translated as CSAGTGGSYEQYF.

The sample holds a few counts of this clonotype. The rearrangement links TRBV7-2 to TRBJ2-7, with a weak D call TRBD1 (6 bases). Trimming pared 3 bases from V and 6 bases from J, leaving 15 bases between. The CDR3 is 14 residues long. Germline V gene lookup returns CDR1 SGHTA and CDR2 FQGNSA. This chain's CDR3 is CASSFTGSGSEQYF. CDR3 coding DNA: TGTGCCAGCAGCTTTACAGGGTCAGGGTCCGAGCAGTACTTC. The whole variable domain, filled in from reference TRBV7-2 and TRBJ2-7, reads GAGVSQSPSNKVTEKGKDVELRCDPISGHTALYWYRQSLGQGLEFLIYFQGNSAPDKSGLPSDRFSAERTGGSVSTLTIQRTQQEDSAVYLCASSFTGSGSEQYFGPGTRLTVT.

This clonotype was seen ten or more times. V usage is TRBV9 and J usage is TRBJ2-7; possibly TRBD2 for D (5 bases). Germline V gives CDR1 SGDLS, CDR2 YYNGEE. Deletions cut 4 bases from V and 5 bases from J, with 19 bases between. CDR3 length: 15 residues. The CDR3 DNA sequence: TGTGCCAGCAGCCTAGATGCGGGCAGTCGGGACGAGCAGTACTTC. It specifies CASSLDAGSRDEQYF. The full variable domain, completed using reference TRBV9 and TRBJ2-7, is DSGVTQTPKHLITATGQRVTLRCSPRSGDLSVYWYQQSLDQGLQFLIQYYNGEERAKGNILERFSAQQFPDLHSELNLSSLELGDSALYFCASSLDAGSRDEQYFGPGTRLTVT.

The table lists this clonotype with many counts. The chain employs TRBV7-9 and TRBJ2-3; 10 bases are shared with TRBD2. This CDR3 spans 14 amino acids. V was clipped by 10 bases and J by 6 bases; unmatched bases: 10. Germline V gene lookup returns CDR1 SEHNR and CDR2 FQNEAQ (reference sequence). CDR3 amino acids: CATGLAGDGDTQYF. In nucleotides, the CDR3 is TGTGCCACAGGTCTAGCGGGAGACGGGGATACGCAGTATTTT. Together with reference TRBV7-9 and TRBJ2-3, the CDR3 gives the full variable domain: DTGVSQNPRHKITKRGQNVTFRCDPISEHNRLYWYRQTLGQGPEFLTYFQNEAQLEKSRLLSDRFSAERPKGSFSTLEIQRTEQGDSAMYLCATGLAGDGDTQYFGPGTRLTVL.

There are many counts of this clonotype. For the CDR3, the DNA is TGTGCCAGCGCGCAACGGCGGGAGAACACCGGGGAGCTGTTTTTT. Residues: CASAQRRENTGELFF. The J gene is TRBJ2-2, the V gene TRBV12-3 or TRBV12-4; TRBD2 might be the D (6 bases). The CDR3 is 15 amino acids. Deletions cut 8 bases from V and 1 base from J, with 14 bases between.

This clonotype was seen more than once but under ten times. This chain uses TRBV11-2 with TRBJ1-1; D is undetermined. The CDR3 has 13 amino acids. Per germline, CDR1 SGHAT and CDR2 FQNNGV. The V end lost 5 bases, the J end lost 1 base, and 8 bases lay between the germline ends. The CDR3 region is CASSPLTNTEAFF. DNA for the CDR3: TGTGCCAGCAGCCCATTAACGAACACTGAAGCTTTCTTT.

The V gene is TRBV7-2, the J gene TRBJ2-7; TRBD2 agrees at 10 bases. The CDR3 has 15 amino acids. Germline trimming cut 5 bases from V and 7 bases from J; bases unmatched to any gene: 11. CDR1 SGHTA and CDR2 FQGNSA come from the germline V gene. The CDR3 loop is CASSNTLAGAREQYF. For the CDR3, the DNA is TGTGCCAGCAGCAATACGCTAGCGGGAGCTAGGGAGCAGTACTTC.

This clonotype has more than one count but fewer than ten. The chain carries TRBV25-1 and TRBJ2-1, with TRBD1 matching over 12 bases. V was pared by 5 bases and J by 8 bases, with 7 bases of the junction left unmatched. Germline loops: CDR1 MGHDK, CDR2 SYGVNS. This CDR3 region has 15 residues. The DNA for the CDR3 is TGTGCCAGCAGTTTTACCGGGACAGGGGGCCATGAGCAGTTCTTC. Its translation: CASSFTGTGGHEQFF.

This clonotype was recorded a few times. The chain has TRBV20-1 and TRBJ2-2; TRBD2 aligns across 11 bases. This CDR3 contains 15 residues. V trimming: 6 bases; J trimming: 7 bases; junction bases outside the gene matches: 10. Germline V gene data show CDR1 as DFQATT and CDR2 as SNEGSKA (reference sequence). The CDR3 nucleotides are TGCAGTGCCGCCGGGACTAGCGGATTCATCGGGGAGCTGTTTTTT. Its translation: CSAAGTSGFIGELFF.

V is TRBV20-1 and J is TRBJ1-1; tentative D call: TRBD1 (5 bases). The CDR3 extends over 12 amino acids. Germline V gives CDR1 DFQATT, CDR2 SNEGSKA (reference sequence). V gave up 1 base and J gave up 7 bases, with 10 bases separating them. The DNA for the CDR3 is TGCAGTGCTAGAGTCCGGGACGGTGAAGCTTTCTTT. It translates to CSARVRDGEAFF.

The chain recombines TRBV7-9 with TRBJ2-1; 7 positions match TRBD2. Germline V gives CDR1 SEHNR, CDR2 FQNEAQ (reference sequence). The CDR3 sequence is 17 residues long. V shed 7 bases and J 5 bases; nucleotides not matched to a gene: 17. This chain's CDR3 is CASNTPPGREPNNEQFF. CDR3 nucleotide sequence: TGTGCCAGCAACACACCCCCAGGGCGGGAGCCTAACAATGAGCAGTTCTTC.

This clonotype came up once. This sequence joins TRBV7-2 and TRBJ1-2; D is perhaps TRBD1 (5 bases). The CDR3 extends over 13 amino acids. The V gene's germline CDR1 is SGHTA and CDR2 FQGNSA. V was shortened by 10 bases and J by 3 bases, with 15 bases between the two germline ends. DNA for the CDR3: TGTGCCATCAAGAAGGGGAAGGACTATGGCTACACCTTC. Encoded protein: CAIKKGKDYGYTF.

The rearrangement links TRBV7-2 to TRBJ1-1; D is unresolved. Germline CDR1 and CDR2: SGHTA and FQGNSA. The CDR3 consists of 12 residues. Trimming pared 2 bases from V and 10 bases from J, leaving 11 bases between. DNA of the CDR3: TGTGCCAGCAGCTTATTGGGATTGGGAGCTTTCTTT. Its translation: CASSLLGLGAFF.

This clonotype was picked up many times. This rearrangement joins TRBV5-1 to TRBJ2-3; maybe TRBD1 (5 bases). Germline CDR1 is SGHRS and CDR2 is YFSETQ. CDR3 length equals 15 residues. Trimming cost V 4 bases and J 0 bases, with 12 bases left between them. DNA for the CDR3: TGCGCCAGCAGCAGGGGAAGACTTAGCACAGATACGCAGTATTTT. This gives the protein CASSRGRLSTDTQYF.

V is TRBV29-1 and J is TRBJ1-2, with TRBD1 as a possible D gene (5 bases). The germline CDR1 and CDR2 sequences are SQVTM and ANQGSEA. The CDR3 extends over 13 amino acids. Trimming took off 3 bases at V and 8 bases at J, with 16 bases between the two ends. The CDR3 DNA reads TGCAGCGTTGATGACCGAGGGGCACGCGGCTACACCTTC. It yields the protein CSVDDRGARGYTF.

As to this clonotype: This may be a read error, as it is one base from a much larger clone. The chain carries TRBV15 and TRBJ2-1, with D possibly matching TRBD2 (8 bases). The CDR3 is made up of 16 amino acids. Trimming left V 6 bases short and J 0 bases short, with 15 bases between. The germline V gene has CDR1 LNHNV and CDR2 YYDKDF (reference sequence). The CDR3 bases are TGTGCCACCAGAATAGCGGGACAGCGCTCCTACAATGAGCAGTTCTTC. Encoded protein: CATRIAGQRSYNEQFF.

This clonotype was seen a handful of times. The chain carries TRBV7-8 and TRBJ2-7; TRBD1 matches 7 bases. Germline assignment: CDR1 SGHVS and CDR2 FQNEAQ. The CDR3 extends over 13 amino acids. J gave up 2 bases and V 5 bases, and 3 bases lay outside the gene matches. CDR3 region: CASSAQGAYEQYF. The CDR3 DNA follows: TGTGCCAGCAGCGCGCAGGGGGCCTACGAGCAGTACTTC.

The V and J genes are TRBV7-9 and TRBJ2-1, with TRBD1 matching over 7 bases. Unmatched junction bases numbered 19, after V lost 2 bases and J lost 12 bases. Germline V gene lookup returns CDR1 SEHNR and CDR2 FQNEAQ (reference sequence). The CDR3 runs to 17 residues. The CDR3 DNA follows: TGTGCCAGCAGCTTAACGCTCGGGACAGCCTTCCACAGGGGGCAGTTCTTC. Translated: CASSLTLGTAFHRGQFF.

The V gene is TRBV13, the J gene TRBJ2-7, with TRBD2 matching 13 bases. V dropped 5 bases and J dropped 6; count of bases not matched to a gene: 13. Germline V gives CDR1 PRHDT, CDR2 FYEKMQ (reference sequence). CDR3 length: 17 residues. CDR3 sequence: CASSPDPGLAGQVEQYF. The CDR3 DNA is TGTGCCAGCAGCCCCGATCCGGGACTAGCGGGACAGGTCGAGCAGTACTTC.

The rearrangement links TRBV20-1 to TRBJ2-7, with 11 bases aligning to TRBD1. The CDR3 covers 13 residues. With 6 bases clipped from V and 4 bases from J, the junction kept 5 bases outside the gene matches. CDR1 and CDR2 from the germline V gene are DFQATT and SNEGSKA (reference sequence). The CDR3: CSALGQGEYEQYF. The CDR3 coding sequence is TGCAGTGCCCTGGGACAGGGGGAATACGAGCAGTACTTC.

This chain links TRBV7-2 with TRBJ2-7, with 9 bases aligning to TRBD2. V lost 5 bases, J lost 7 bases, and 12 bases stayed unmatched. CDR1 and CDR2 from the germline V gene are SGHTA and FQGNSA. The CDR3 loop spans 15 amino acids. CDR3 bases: TGTGCCAGCAGCCGCTATAGCGGGAGTGGACGGGAGCAGTACTTC. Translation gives CASSRYSGSGREQYF.

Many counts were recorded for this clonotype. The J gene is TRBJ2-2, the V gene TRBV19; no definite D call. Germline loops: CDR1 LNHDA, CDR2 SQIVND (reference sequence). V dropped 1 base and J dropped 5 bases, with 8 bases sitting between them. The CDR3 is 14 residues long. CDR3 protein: CASSIVAETGELFF. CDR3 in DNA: TGTGCCAGTAGTATAGTAGCTGAGACCGGGGAGCTGTTTTTT. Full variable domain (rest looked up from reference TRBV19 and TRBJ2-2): DGGITQSPKYLFRKEGQNVTLSCEQNLNHDAMYWYRQDPGQGLRLIYYSQIVNDFQKGDIAEGYSVSREKKESFPLTVTSAQKNPTAFYLCASSIVAETGELFFGEGSRLTVL.

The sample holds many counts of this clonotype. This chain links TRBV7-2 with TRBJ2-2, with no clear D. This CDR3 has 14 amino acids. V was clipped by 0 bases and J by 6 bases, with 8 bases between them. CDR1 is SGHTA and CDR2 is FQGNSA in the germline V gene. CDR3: CASSLALMAGELFF. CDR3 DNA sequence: TGTGCCAGCAGCTTAGCGCTGATGGCCGGGGAGCTGTTTTTT.

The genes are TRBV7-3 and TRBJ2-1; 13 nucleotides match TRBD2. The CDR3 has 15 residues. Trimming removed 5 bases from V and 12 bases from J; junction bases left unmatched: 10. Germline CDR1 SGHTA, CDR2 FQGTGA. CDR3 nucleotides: TGTGCCAGCAGCCCTGGGACTAGCGGGACGATCACGCAGTTCTTC. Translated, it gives CASSPGTSGTITQFF.

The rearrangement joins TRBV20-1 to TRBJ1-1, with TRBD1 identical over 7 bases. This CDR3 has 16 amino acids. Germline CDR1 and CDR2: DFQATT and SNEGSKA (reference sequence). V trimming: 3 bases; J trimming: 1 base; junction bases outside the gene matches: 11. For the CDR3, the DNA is TGCAGTGCTAGGCGCCCAGGGGGACTCACGAACACTGAAGCTTTCTTT. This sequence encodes CSARRPGGLTNTEAFF.

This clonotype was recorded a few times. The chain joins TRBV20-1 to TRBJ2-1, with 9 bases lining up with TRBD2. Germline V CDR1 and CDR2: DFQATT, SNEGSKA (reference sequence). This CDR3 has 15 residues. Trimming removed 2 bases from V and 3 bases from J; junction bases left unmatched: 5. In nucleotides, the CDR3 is TGCAGTGCTAGACTAGCGGGAAGGGACTACAATGAGCAGTTCTTC. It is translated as CSARLAGRDYNEQFF.